This TCR beta chain emerged from a study of blood T cell repertoires in COVID-19. In the study overall: Spain, Italy and the United States supplied samples that represented acute and convalescent COVID-19. From T cells, B-cell-depleted T cells, or PBMCs came the material, which was cDNA or gDNA.

Source study methods: Using reference gene primer amplification, nucleated cell counts were estimated. Assay: immunoSEQ multiplex PCR; the TCRdb copy retains only in-frame clones and omits some. V and J calls and clone size are those listed in that table; D and trimming were worked out from the DNA. The sample holds 170,000 or so clones; 80% are singletons and the top ten take 6.5%. The CDR3 contains 14 residues. CDR1 and CDR2 (germline): SGHTA, FQGNSA. V was trimmed by 3 bases and J by 0 bases, leaving 9 bases between them. This sequence joins TRBV7-2 and TRBJ2-7; D unresolved. The sequenced sample consisted of peripheral blood. The sequence was obtained from a man aged 70-80 years with active or convalescent COVID-19. This CDR3 is CASSFGSSSYEQYF. The CDR3 DNA follows: TGTGCCAGCAGCTTTGGCTCAAGCTCCTACGAGCAGTACTTC.